This T cell receptor (beta chain) was captured by sequencing in a study of blood T cells in healthy people across ages. Turning to the study itself: Template switching captured about one barcoded beta molecule per two T cells.

This CDR3 contains 16 residues. V lost 7 bases to trimming and J lost 4 bases; unmatched junction nucleotides: 12. Germline CDR1 reads SGHTA; CDR2 reads FQGNSA. This clonotype was picked up a small number of times. Aged about 6 to 90, donors were systemically healthy Caucasians from Russia. The second PCR ran about 6 to 12 cycles with a sample-barcoded 5' primer and J-beta primers. Tags on each cDNA molecule came from a template-switch adaptor with 12 random nucleotides. Researchers report that each sample yielded at least 2.5 million CDR3-containing paired-end reads. Each CDR3 protein gets one entry after TCRdb re-called the 5' RACE reads with MiXCR. The data contain around 1,500,000 distinct CDR3 sequences, roughly 45% of them singletons.

This sequence joins TRBV7-2 and TRBJ2-1, with TRBD2 matching 8 bases. The sample comprised blood. This receptor was obtained from a woman aged 18-29 years in good health. The CDR3 reads CASTLSVERGYNEQFF. CDR3 bases: TGTGCCAGCACCCTTTCGGTGGAGCGGGGGTACAATGAGCAGTTCTTC.